These 9 T cell receptor beta chains share one sample of origin, sequenced in a study of CD4+ T cells in melanoma. TCRdb's table, derived via immunoSEQ multiplex PCR, lists solely in-frame clones and lacks some. The sample carries over 100,000 clones, 80% to 95% recorded once. The sequencing sample was made of peripheral blood. These receptors came from a human donor with melanoma.

The V call is TRBV29-1, the J call TRBJ2-1; tentative D call: TRBD2 (6 bases). The CDR3 is 15 residues long. Between the trimmed V and J ends, which lost 6 bases and 5 bases, there was a span of 20 bases. Germline CDR1 is SQVTM and CDR2 is ANQGSEA. The DNA of the CDR3 is TGCAGCGTCTTACCCTGGGGGGTGGGGAACAATGAGCAGTTCTTC. Translated: CSVLPWGVGNNEQFF.

This sequence joins TRBV9 and TRBJ2-3, with a possible D match to TRBD2 (6 bases). CDR1 is SGDLS and CDR2 is YYNGEE in the germline V gene. V dropped 0 bases and J dropped 6 bases, with 14 bases sitting between them. The CDR3 has 15 residues. The DNA for the CDR3 is TGTGCCAGCAGCGTAGCATCTCGTGGGGGGGATACGCAGTATTTT. Translating it yields CASSVASRGGDTQYF.

This chain connects TRBV28 to TRBJ1-3, with 10 bases fitting TRBD1. Trimming at V came to 4 bases and at J to 1 base, leaving 7 bases not matched to a gene. The CDR3 is 17 residues long. CDR1 and CDR2 (germline): MDHEN, SYDVKM. CDR3 sequence (DNA): TGTGCCAGCAGTTCCTCGACAGGGGGCGCTTCTGGAAACACCATATATTTT. It translates to CASSSSTGGASGNTIYF. Looking up the rest from reference TRBV28 and TRBJ1-3 gives the full variable domain: DVKVTQSSRYLVKRTGEKVFLECVQDMDHENMFWYRQDPGLGLRLIYFSYDVKMKEKGDIPEGYSVSREKKERFSLILESASTNQTSMYLCASSSSTGGASGNTIYFGEGSWLTVV.

The genes are TRBV9 and TRBJ1-2, with TRBD1 as a possible D gene (5 bases). From germline, CDR1 is SGDLS and CDR2 YYNGEE. The CDR3 consists of 15 residues. Between the trimmed V and J ends, which lost 3 bases and 1 base, there was a span of 13 bases. This chain's CDR3 is CASSATGLLNYGYTF. The CDR3 region has the DNA TGTGCCAGCAGCGCAACAGGATTACTTAACTATGGCTACACCTTC.

V and J are TRBV10-3 and TRBJ1-4; D might be TRBD1 (6 bases). Germline V gene lookup returns CDR1 ENHRY and CDR2 SYGVKD. V was pared by 10 bases and J by 6 bases, with 15 bases between. CDR3 size: 13 residues. CDR3 DNA: TGTGCCAGCGGGACACCTCTTCATGAAAAACTGTTTTTT. Its protein product is CASGTPLHEKLFF.

The gene calls are TRBV5-3 and TRBJ2-7, with 9 bases fitting TRBD2. TRBV5-3 is given ORF status, its function remaining uncertain. The CDR3 runs 19 residues. V lost 0 bases and J lost 2; bases outside the gene matches: 15. CDR3 sequence (DNA): TGTGCCAGAAGCTTGGCGGTGGCTATACTAGAGCGGGGGGCCTACGAGCAGTACTTC. The encoded protein is CARSLAVAILERGAYEQYF.

DNA of the CDR3: TGTGCCATCAGTGAGGTCGGAGCCGCCGGTTCACCCCTCCACTTT. This codes for CAISEVGAAGSPLHF. The V and J genes are TRBV10-3 and TRBJ1-6; D remains ambiguous. Germline CDR1 reads ENHRY; CDR2 reads SYGVKD. The CDR3 runs to 15 residues. Trimming shortened V by 2 bases and J by 9 bases, and 14 bases separated the two germline ends.

The rearrangement joins TRBV28 to TRBJ2-2; D may be TRBD2 (6 bases). Deletions cut 5 bases from V and 1 base from J, with 14 bases between. This CDR3 has 16 amino acids. CDR1 and CDR2 from the germline V gene are MDHEN and SYDVKM. The CDR3 loop is CASSELGGRNTGELFF. The CDR3 coding sequence is TGTGCCAGCAGTGAGTTGGGGGGAAGGAACACCGGGGAGCTGTTTTTT.

J is TRBJ1-6 and V is TRBV7-3; no clear D. The CDR3 runs to 19 residues. The V end lost 5 bases, the J end lost 4 bases, and 24 bases lay between the germline ends. Germline loops: CDR1 SGHTA, CDR2 FQGTGA. Written as DNA, the CDR3 is TGTGCCAGCAGCCTAGCAGGAGGGTTATCCCTATTTTATAATTCACCCCTCCACTTT. Amino acid sequence: CASSLAGGLSLFYNSPLHF.